A selection of T cell receptor beta chains follows, all from one sample in a study of CD8+ T cells in alopecia areata. Clones were read by immunoSEQ multiplex PCR, and TCRdb kept only the in-frame ones, dropping some. The sample records about 190,000 clones, 45% to 75% being singletons. The material was CD4+ T cells sorted from blood, obtained at week 4, from a patient treated with tofacitinib. These receptors originate from a human donor with alopecia areata. CDR3s include the opening cysteine and the closing phenylalanine or tryptophan. A D gene is named only where the DNA matches it firmly. Clone size is shown for a subset of rows, as once, few, many or a class of expanded clone.

TRBV4-2,TRBJ2-7,-,-,TGTGCCAGCAGCCGGGGACCGGGCGTTTACGAGCAGTACTTC,CASSRGPGVYEQYF
TRBV7-9,TRBJ2-3,-,-,TGTGCCAGCAGCTTAATGGGGATACCCACAGATACGCAGTATTTT,CASSLMGIPTDTQYF
TRBV29-1,TRBJ2-5,TRBD1,-,TGCAGCACCGAGGAAGGGGGCGGAAAGACCCAGTACTTC,CSTEEGGGKTQYF
TRBV20-1,TRBJ2-1,-,-,TGCAGTGCTAGAGATCGGCGGGAGCAGTTCTTC,CSARDRREQFF
TRBV30,TRBJ1-2,-,-,TGTGCCTGGAGTAACCGGGCAGCCACTAACTATGGCTACACCTTC,CAWSNRAATNYGYTF
TRBV6-1,TRBJ1-2,-,-,TGTGCCAGCAGTGAGGCAGAAATCTATGGCTACACCTTC,CASSEAEIYGYTF
TRBV15,TRBJ2-7,-,few,TGTGCCACCAGCAGAGTAGGACAGAGCTACGAGCAGTACTTC,CATSRVGQSYEQYF
TRBV18,TRBJ2-3,-,-,TGTGCCAGCTCACCCGACATCCGCACAGATACGCAGTATTTT,CASSPDIRTDTQYF
TRBV11-2,TRBJ2-1,-,-,TGTGCCAGCAGCTCCGACTTCTACGGGAGAGTCGGCAATGAGCAGTTCTTC,CASSSDFYGRVGNEQFF
TRBV30,TRBJ1-5,-,-,TGTGCCTTCGGGGGTAGCAATCAGCCCCAGCATTTT,CAFGGSNQPQHF
TRBV29-1,TRBJ2-1,-,-,TGCAGCGTTGAGCGGACAACCTACAATGAGCAGTTCTTC,CSVERTTYNEQFF
TRBV27,TRBJ2-7,-,-,TGTGCCAGCAGTTCCTACCTCTTGAGGGACGAGCAGTACTTC,CASSSYLLRDEQYF
TRBV10-3,TRBJ2-7,-,-,TGTGCCATGGCCCGGGACTGGAACTACGAGCAGTACTTC,CAMARDWNYEQYF
TRBV29-1,TRBJ2-5,TRBD1,-,TGCAGCGTTGTGAAACAGGGGGGAGAGACCCAGTACTTC,CSVVKQGGETQYF
TRBV29-1,TRBJ2-5,TRBD2,few,TGCAGCTTCCGTAGCGGGAGTGGTATGGAGACCCAGTACTTC,CSFRSGSGMETQYF
TRBV6-4,TRBJ2-1,-,-,TGTGCCAGCAGTGACTCCCAGAGGCGGCAGTTCTTC,CASSDSQRRQFF
TRBV27,TRBJ1-2,TRBD1,-,TGTGCCAGCAGCCTTGACAGGGCCTCCTATGGCTACACCTTC,CASSLDRASYGYTF
TRBV7-2,TRBJ2-7,-,-,TGTGCCAGCAGCTTAGGCCTCGTCTCCTACGAGCAGTACTTC,CASSLGLVSYEQYF
TRBV25-1,TRBJ2-7,-,-,TGTGCCAGCAGTGACGATCTTCTGAACGAGCAGTACTTC,CASSDDLLNEQYF
TRBV19,TRBJ2-3,-,-,TGTGCCAGTAGTCCCAGGACGGGCACAGATACGCAGTATTTT,CASSPRTGTDTQYF
TRBV7-3,TRBJ1-2,TRBD1,-,TGTGCCAGCAGCCGGACAGGGGTCGGCGGCTACACCTTC,CASSRTGVGGYTF
TRBV5-1,TRBJ2-5,TRBD2,-,TGCGCCAGCAGCGCGGACCTAGCGGGAGGGAGGGAGACCCAGTACTTC,CASSADLAGGRETQYF
TRBV19,TRBJ2-3,TRBD2,-,TGTGCCAGTAGGCCTCCGGGCGGGAGGCCAGATACGCAGTATTTT,CASRPPGGRPDTQYF
TRBV7-2,TRBJ2-7,-,-,TGTGCCAGCAGCCAAGCCGCCCACGAGCAGTACTTC,CASSQAAHEQYF
TRBV7-2,TRBJ2-1,TRBD2,-,TGTGCCAGCAGCCCCCAGCGGGATGTTCAGTTCTTC,CASSPQRDVQFF
TRBV28,TRBJ1-2,TRBD1,-,TGTGCCAGCAACTCTGGACAGGGACGGTACACCTTC,CASNSGQGRYTF
TRBV5-6,TRBJ1-5,-,few,TGTGCCAGCACTAAAGGGGGTTCGGGCAATCAGCCCCAGCATTTT,CASTKGGSGNQPQHF
TRBV28,TRBJ1-1,-,-,TGTGCCAGCAGTTTATGGGCAGGAATGAACACTGAAGCTTTCTTT,CASSLWAGMNTEAFF
TRBV15,TRBJ2-6,-,-,TGTGCCACCAGCAGAGGAGGGACTGGGGCCAACGTCCTGACTTTC,CATSRGGTGANVLTF
TRBV29-1,TRBJ1-5,-,-,TGCAGCGCAAGGCAGGGGTATGGCAATCAGCCCCAGCATTTT,CSARQGYGNQPQHF
TRBV5-1,TRBJ1-1,TRBD1,-,TGCGCCAGCACCCCGTCTGAGGGGGCGGCCGCTTTCTTT,CASTPSEGAAAFF
TRBV5-4,TRBJ1-5,TRBD1,-,TGTGCCAGCAGCATGGGACAGGGTTTGGATCAGCCCCAGCATTTT,CASSMGQGLDQPQHF